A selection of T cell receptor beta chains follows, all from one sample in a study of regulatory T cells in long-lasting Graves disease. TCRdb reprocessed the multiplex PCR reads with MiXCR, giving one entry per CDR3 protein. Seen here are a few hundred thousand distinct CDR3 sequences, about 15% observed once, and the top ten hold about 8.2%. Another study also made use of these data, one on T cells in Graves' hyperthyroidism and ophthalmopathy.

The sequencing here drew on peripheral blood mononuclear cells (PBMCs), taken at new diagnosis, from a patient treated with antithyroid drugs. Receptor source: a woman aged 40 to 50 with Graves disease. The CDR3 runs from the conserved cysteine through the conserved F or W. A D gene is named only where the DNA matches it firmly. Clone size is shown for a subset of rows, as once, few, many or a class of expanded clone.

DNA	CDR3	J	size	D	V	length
TGTGCCAGCAGCCCCGCTAGCGGGAGGTCCTACGAGCAGTACTTC	CASSPASGRSYEQYF	TRBJ2-7	many	TRBD2	TRBV9	15
TGCAGCGCTCCTGGAGGCCCATCCGAGCAGTTCTTC	CSAPGGPSEQFF	TRBJ2-1	many	.	TRBV29-1	12
TGTGCCAGTAGCGTGCTCCTAGGGGGAAGCTACAATGAGCAGTTCTTC	CASSVLLGGSYNEQFF	TRBJ2-1	few	.	TRBV19	16
TGTGCCAGCAGTTTAAGTAGCTTGGCGGCCAATGAGCAGTTCTTC	CASSLSSLAANEQFF	TRBJ2-1	few	.	TRBV12-3/TRBV12-4	15
TGTGCCAGCAGCGGGACGGAAAGGGGTCAATACGAGCAGTACTTC	CASSGTERGQYEQYF	TRBJ2-7	many	.	TRBV6-1	15
TGTGCCAGCAGCTTAGGACAGGGCAGCTCCTACGAGCAGTACTTC	CASSLGQGSSYEQYF	TRBJ2-7	many	TRBD1	TRBV11-3	15
TGTGCCAGTAGTATCCAGACTAATCAGCCCCAGCATTTT	CASSIQTNQPQHF	TRBJ1-5	few	.	TRBV19	13
TGTGCCAGCAGCCAAGTTAGGAGCTACCTCCAAGAGACCCAGTACTTC	CASSQVRSYLQETQYF	TRBJ2-5	many	.	TRBV3-1	16
TGTGCCAGCAGTACGGGGACCCGTACCAATGAGCAGTTCTTC	CASSTGTRTNEQFF	TRBJ2-1	.	.	TRBV6-2/TRBV6-3	14
TGTGCCATCAGCGCAAGCCCTTCCGCTACCTACGAGCAGTACTTC	CAISASPSATYEQYF	TRBJ2-7	many	.	TRBV10-3	15
TGTGCCAGTAGACCCCTGGGGACAGGACAAACCTACGAGGAGGGCTACACCTTC	CASRPLGTGQTYEEGYTF	TRBJ1-2	.	TRBD1	TRBV19	18
TGTGCCAGCAGCGTGGCGTCATATAGCAATCAGCCCCAGCATTTT	CASSVASYSNQPQHF	TRBJ1-5	few	.	TRBV5-6	15
TGTGCCAGCAGCCCGAGGGGGGGGGATTCGGTGAACACTGAAGCTTTCTTT	CASSPRGGDSVNTEAFF	TRBJ1-1	many	.	TRBV7-9	17
TGTGCCAGCAGTTGGGACAGAACGACTGAAGCTTTCTTT	CASSWDRTTEAFF	TRBJ1-1	few	TRBD1	TRBV27	13
TGTGCCATCAGGGGGACTAGCGGGCCATACAATGAGCAGTTCTTC	CAIRGTSGPYNEQFF	TRBJ2-1	many	TRBD2	TRBV10-3	15
TGTGCCAGCAGTTTAGCGTTCCACGAGCAGTACTTC	CASSLAFHEQYF	TRBJ2-7	few	.	TRBV12-3/TRBV12-4	12
TGTGCCTGGAGTGTACCCAGGGATGAGACTGAAGCTTTCTTT	CAWSVPRDETEAFF	TRBJ1-1	.	.	TRBV30	14
TGTGCTAGTGGTTTGGGGGGTTTCACCGGGGAGCTGTTTTTT	CASGLGGFTGELFF	TRBJ2-2	many	.	TRBV12-5	14
TGTGCCAGCAGTTCAGAGGGTATCAATGGCTACACCTTC	CASSSEGINGYTF	TRBJ1-2	many	.	TRBV12-3/TRBV12-4	13
TGTGCCAGCAGCCCCTCTTCTAGCACAGATACGCAGTATTTT	CASSPSSSTDTQYF	TRBJ2-3	many	.	TRBV7-3	14
TGTGCCAGCAGTTTGTCCCGGGAAGGGGGCAATGAGCAGTTCTTC	CASSLSREGGNEQFF	TRBJ2-1	many	.	TRBV28	15
TGTGCCAGCAGCGTGAGACAGGGCGAGCAGTACTTC	CASSVRQGEQYF	TRBJ2-7	many	TRBD1	TRBV7-9	12
TGTGCCAGCAGCCAGGACAGGGGGATCTACGAGCAGTACTTC	CASSQDRGIYEQYF	TRBJ2-7	many	TRBD1	TRBV7-9	14
TGTGCCAGCAGTCAGGGAGGGACAGGGGGCGATCAGCCCCAGCATTTT	CASSQGGTGGDQPQHF	TRBJ1-5	few	TRBD1	TRBV5-6	16
TGTGCCAGCAGTTTACAAACTCGGACAGCAGAAGCTTTCTTT	CASSLQTRTAEAFF	TRBJ1-1	many	.	TRBV28	14
TGTGCCTGGAGTGTAGTCGGGCGCTTGGATGAGCAGTTCTTC	CAWSVVGRLDEQFF	TRBJ2-1	.	.	TRBV30	14
TGTGCTAGTGGTTTGCCCAGTGGGGACAGGGACCATCAGCCCCAGCATTTT	CASGLPSGDRDHQPQHF	TRBJ1-5	many	TRBD1	TRBV12-5	17
TGTGCCAGCAGTGTGGTGGGGACGGGCGGCTACACCTTC	CASSVVGTGGYTF	TRBJ1-2	.	.	TRBV2	13
TGTGCCAGCAGTTTTGGGGCGGGGAACTCCTACGAGCAGTACTTC	CASSFGAGNSYEQYF	TRBJ2-7	.	.	TRBV28	15
TGTGCCAGTAGTTCTTGGTTGGGGGGTCCCAATCAGCCCCAGCATTTT	CASSSWLGGPNQPQHF	TRBJ1-5	many	.	TRBV19	16
TGTGCCAGCAGCTTGTCACCCTACGGGAGGACTATCAATGAGCAGTTCTTC	CASSLSPYGRTINEQFF	TRBJ2-1	many	TRBD2	TRBV7-9	17